This record looks at one T cell receptor beta chain sequence and its context. Its antigen remains unknown. The primer mix had 60 Vbeta and 13 Jbeta primers. Method: immunoSEQ multiplex PCR; TCRdb's copy keeps in-frame clones and lacks some. The sample carries roughly 180,000 clones, 75% to 85% recorded once. This record belongs to a study of cytomegalovirus exposure and HLA in healthy donors. Regarding the study as a whole: A later analysis reportedly found fewer N-insertions in an Asian-associated ancestry cluster than the approximately 700-donor mean. HLA alleles showed associations with about 15,000 TCR beta sequences in a later analysis, at a 0.05 false discovery rate.

Germline lookup yields CDR1 PRHDT and CDR2 FYEKMQ (reference sequence). This CDR3 spans 13 amino acids. V was clipped by 0 bases and J by 6 bases, with 9 bases between them. The TCR comes from a girl aged 10-17 years in good health and CMV-seropositive. This chain links TRBV13 with TRBJ2-7; no firm D call. The specimen sequenced was PBMCs. CDR3 DNA: TGTGCCAGCAGCTTAGGATCTAGAGGCGAGCAGTACTTC. Translated, it gives CASSLGSRGEQYF. The full variable domain, completed using reference TRBV13 and TRBJ2-7, is AAGVIQSPRHLIKEKRETATLKCYPIPRHDTVYWYQQGPGQDPQFLISFYEKMQSDKGSIPDRFSAQQFSDYHSELNMSSLELGDSALYFCASSLGSRGEQYFGPGTRLTVT.